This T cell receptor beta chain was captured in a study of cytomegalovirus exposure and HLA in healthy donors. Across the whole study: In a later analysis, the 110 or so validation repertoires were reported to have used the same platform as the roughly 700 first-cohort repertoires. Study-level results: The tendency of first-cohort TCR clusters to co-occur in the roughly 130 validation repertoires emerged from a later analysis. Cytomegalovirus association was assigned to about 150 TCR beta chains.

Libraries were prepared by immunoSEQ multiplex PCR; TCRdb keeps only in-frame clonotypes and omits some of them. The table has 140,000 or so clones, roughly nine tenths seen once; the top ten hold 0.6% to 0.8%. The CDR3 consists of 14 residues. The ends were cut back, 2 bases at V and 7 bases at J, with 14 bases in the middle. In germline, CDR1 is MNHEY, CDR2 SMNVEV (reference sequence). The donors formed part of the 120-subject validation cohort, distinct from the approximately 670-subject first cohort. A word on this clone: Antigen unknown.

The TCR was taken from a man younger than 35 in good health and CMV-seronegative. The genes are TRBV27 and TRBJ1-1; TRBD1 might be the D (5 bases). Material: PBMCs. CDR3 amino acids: CASSLGRGESEAFF. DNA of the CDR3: TGTGCCAGCAGTTTAGGTCGGGGGGAGAGTGAAGCTTTCTTT.